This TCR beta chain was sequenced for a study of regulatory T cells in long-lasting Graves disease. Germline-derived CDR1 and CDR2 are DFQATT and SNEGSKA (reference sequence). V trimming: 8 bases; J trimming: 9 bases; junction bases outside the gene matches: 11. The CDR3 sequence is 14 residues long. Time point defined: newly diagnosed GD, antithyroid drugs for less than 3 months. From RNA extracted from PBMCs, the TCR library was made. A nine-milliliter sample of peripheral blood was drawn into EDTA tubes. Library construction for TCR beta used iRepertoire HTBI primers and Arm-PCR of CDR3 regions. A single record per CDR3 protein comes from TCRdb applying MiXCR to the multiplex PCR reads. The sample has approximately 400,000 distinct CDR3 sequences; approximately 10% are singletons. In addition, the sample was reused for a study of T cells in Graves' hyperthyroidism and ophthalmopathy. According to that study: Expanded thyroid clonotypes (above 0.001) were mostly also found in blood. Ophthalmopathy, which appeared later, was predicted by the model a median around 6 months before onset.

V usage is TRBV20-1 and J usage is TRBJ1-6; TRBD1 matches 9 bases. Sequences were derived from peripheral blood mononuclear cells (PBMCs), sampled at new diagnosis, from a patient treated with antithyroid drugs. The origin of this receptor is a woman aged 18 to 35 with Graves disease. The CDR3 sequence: CSPKAGTGRSPLHF. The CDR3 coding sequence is TGCAGTCCTAAAGCCGGGACAGGGCGTTCACCCCTCCACTTT.